This T cell receptor beta chain comes out of a study of blood T cell repertoires in COVID-19. Study information: The United States, Italy and Spain were the sources of the acute and convalescent COVID-19 samples.

Trimming pared 1 base from V and 7 bases from J, leaving 10 bases between. CDR1 is MGHRA, CDR2 YSYEKL, per germline. The CDR3 spans 13 residues. Assay used: immunoSEQ multiplex PCR; TCRdb lists only in-frame clones, some missing. The sample has over 150,000 clones; approximately 86% are singletons. The chain carries TRBV4-1 and TRBJ1-1; D gene uncertain. This clonotype was obtained from a woman aged 80 or over with COVID-19, enrolled during active disease. Sequencing used peripheral blood. The CDR3 nucleotides read TGCGCCAGCAGCCAAGCTATCCGGAGTGAAGCTTTCTTT. Amino acids: CASSQAIRSEAFF.